The 27 T cell receptor beta chains listed next were all sequenced from one sample in a study of blood T cell repertoires in COVID-19. Sequencing was performed with immunoSEQ multiplex PCR; in TCRdb, only in-frame clones are kept and a portion is missing. Of some 78,000 clones detected, around nine tenths appear once; the ten largest clones hold 4.9%. What was sequenced was peripheral blood. Source of these receptors: a man between 45 and 60 years old with active or convalescent COVID-19.

This chain joins TRBV28 and TRBJ2-3; TRBD2 aligns across 12 bases. Trimming at V came to 6 bases and at J to 4 bases, leaving 11 bases not matched to a gene. CDR3 length equals 17 residues. Germline loops: CDR1 MDHEN, CDR2 SYDVKM. In nucleotides, the CDR3 is TGTGCCAGCAGGCTAGCGGGGGGGCCAGCGGTCTCAGATACGCAGTATTTT. Translating it yields CASRLAGGPAVSDTQYF.

This chain joins TRBV19 and TRBJ1-1; weak D call: TRBD1 (6 bases). The CDR3 has 14 residues. Germline V CDR1 and CDR2: LNHDA, SQIVND (reference sequence). V was clipped by 6 bases and J by 2 bases, with 13 bases between them. In nucleotides, the CDR3 is TGTGCCAGTAGCTACAGGGCTGCAAACACTGAAGCTTTCTTT. Translating it yields CASSYRAANTEAFF.

This clone was observed many times. The chain joins TRBV6-2 or TRBV6-3 to TRBJ2-1; TRBD2 matches 8 bases. CDR3 length equals 15 residues. CDR1 is MNHEY and CDR2 is SVGEGT in the germline V gene. The junction had 2 bases not matched to a gene; V was cut back by 4 bases and J by 0 bases. The chain's CDR3 is CASSLSGGSYNEQFF. The CDR3, as DNA: TGTGCCAGCAGTTTGAGCGGGGGCTCCTACAATGAGCAGTTCTTC.

The chain joins TRBV7-8 to TRBJ1-1; 10 bases line up with TRBD1. In germline, CDR1 is SGHVS, CDR2 FQNEAQ. V shed 0 bases, J shed 1 base, and the junction held 2 bases outside the gene matches. This CDR3 is 16 amino acids long. The CDR3 nucleotides read TGTGCCAGCAGCTTAGCGACAGGGGGCGGGAACACTGAAGCTTTCTTT. Its protein is CASSLATGGGNTEAFF.

This chain connects TRBV3-1 (or the pseudogene TRBV3-2) to TRBJ1-1; TRBD1 might be the D (6 bases). V was shortened by 0 bases and J by 0 bases, with 11 bases between the two germline ends. Germline CDR1 and CDR2: LGHDT and YNNKEL (reference sequence). The CDR3 contains 16 residues. The CDR3 protein is CASSQDETGLNTEAFF. The DNA of the CDR3 is TGTGCCAGCAGCCAAGATGAGACAGGATTGAACACTGAAGCTTTCTTT.

The CDR3 protein is CASSFGEETQYF. In nucleotides, the CDR3 is TGCGCCAGCAGCTTCGGGGAAGAGACCCAGTACTTC. J is TRBJ2-5 and V is TRBV5-1; tentative D call: TRBD2 (5 bases). This CDR3 is 12 amino acids long. Trimming shortened V by 2 bases and J by 3 bases, and 5 bases separated the two germline ends. CDR1 and CDR2 (germline): SGHRS, YFSETQ. The full variable domain, its missing parts supplied by reference TRBV5-1 and TRBJ2-5, is KAGVTQTPRYLIKTRGQQVTLSCSPISGHRSVSWYQQTPGQGLQFLFEYFSETQRNKGNFPGRFSGRQFSNSRSEMNVSTLELGDSALYLCASSFGEETQYFGPGTRLLVL.

This sequence joins TRBV29-1 and TRBJ1-1, with D unresolved. V dropped 5 bases and J dropped 4 bases, with 11 bases sitting between them. Per the germline V gene, CDR1 is SQVTM and CDR2 is ANQGSEA. The CDR3 runs to 12 residues. Written as DNA, the CDR3 is TGCAGCGTTTCTGAACGGGGCACTGAAGCTTTCTTT. This sequence encodes CSVSERGTEAFF.

Here the CDR3 reads CATSDLWDRGEGEKLFF. The CDR3 region has the DNA TGTGCCACCAGTGATTTGTGGGACAGGGGCGAAGGTGAAAAACTGTTTTTT. The chain couples TRBV24-1 to TRBJ1-4, with 10 bases that match TRBD1. The CDR3 consists of 17 residues. Trimming took 0 bases from V and 7 from J; bases not matched to a gene: 7. The germline V gene has CDR1 KGHDR and CDR2 SFDVKD.

The chain joins TRBV7-2 to TRBJ2-1; D unresolved. CDR3 length: 14 amino acids. Germline assignment: CDR1 SGHTA and CDR2 FQGNSA. Trimming stripped 0 bases from V and 0 bases from J, with 3 bases between. CDR3 sequence (DNA): TGTGCCAGCAGCTTAGCGAGCTCCTACAATGAGCAGTTCTTC. Translated, it gives CASSLASSYNEQFF.

CDR3 in amino acids: CATSLDRGDQPQHF. The DNA of the CDR3 is TGTGCCACCAGCCTTGACAGGGGCGATCAGCCCCAGCATTTT. The rearrangement joins TRBV24-1 to TRBJ1-5; 8 positions match TRBD1. This CDR3 has 14 amino acids. V shed 7 bases and J 5 bases; nucleotides not matched to a gene: 6. Germline CDR1 reads KGHDR; CDR2 reads SFDVKD.

This sequence joins TRBV7-2 and TRBJ2-3; 7 nucleotides match TRBD2. This CDR3 has 17 residues. V lost 1 base, J lost 1 base, and 8 bases stayed unmatched. Germline V gives CDR1 SGHTA, CDR2 FQGNSA. The CDR3 DNA follows: TGTGCCAGCAGCTTAGGGGCCTCCAGCGGGGGCACAGATACGCAGTATTTT. Translated, it gives CASSLGASSGGTDTQYF.

The chain couples TRBV21-1 to TRBJ1-2; no DNA check was done on the table's D call, TRBD1. TRBV21-1 is a known pseudogene. This CDR3 region has 17 residues. The CDR3 bases are TGTGCCAGCAGCAAAGTAGGGGCGGACCTAATGAGTGGTGGCTACACCTTC. The encoded protein is CASSKVGADLMSGGYTF.

V is TRBV6-5 and J is TRBJ1-2; D remains ambiguous. V dropped 7 bases and J dropped 1 base, with 13 bases sitting between them. Germline values: CDR1 MNHEY, CDR2 SVGAGI. CDR3 length: 14 amino acids. CDR3 residues: CASMSRHFNYGYTF. The DNA for the CDR3 is TGTGCCAGCATGTCCCGCCACTTTAACTATGGCTACACCTTC.

V gene TRBV24-1 combines with J gene TRBJ2-2; 8 nucleotides align to TRBD2. The length of the CDR3 is 15 residues. V lost 4 bases and J lost 4; bases outside the gene matches: 4. Germline CDR1 is KGHDR and CDR2 is SFDVKD. Here the CDR3 DNA reads TGTGCCACCAGTGAAGCGGGGGAGGGCACCGGGGAGCTGTTTTTT. Protein: CATSEAGEGTGELFF.

V is TRBV24-1 and J is TRBJ2-1, with 8 bases aligning to TRBD2. CDR1 is KGHDR and CDR2 is SFDVKD in the germline V gene. Unmatched junction bases numbered 4, after V lost 7 bases and J lost 6 bases. This CDR3 spans 13 amino acids. The CDR3 sequence is CATSGGAFNEQFF. Here the CDR3 DNA reads TGTGCCACCAGCGGGGGGGCCTTCAATGAGCAGTTCTTC.

This rearrangement joins TRBV19 to TRBJ1-2; D may be TRBD1 (6 bases). The germline V gene has CDR1 LNHDA and CDR2 SQIVND (reference sequence). CDR3 length: 14 residues. V dropped 1 base and J dropped 5 bases, with 11 bases sitting between them. The CDR3 loop reads CASSIVAGEYGYTF. CDR3 DNA: TGTGCCAGTAGTATAGTGGCAGGGGAGTATGGCTACACCTTC. The whole variable domain, remainder taken from reference TRBV19 and TRBJ1-2, is DGGITQSPKYLFRKEGQNVTLSCEQNLNHDAMYWYRQDPGQGLRLIYYSQIVNDFQKGDIAEGYSVSREKKESFPLTVTSAQKNPTAFYLCASSIVAGEYGYTFGSGTRLTVV.

The rearrangement joins TRBV3-1 (or the pseudogene TRBV3-2) to TRBJ1-2; 8 nucleotides line up with TRBD1. Germline-derived CDR1 and CDR2 are LGHDT and YNNKEL (reference sequence). J gave up 8 bases and V 2 bases, and 4 bases lay outside the gene matches. This CDR3 contains 13 residues. The CDR3 coding sequence is TGTGCCAGCAGCCAACGACAGGGGTACGGCTACACCTTC. Encoded protein: CASSQRQGYGYTF.

The chain employs TRBV5-4 and TRBJ2-5; D is possibly TRBD2 (5 bases). The CDR3 loop spans 13 amino acids. Trimming took 2 bases from V and 6 from J, leaving 11 bases between them. CDR1 and CDR2 (germline): SGHNT, YYREEE (reference sequence). The CDR3 region has the DNA TGTGCCAGCAGCTTAAACGGGGAAAAGACCCAGTACTTC. Translating gives CASSLNGEKTQYF.

CDR3 DNA sequence: TGTGCCTGGAGTATCCAGGGGTCCACTGAAGCTTTCTTT. Its translation: CAWSIQGSTEAFF. J is TRBJ1-1 and V is TRBV30; possibly TRBD1 for D (6 bases). The CDR3 has 13 residues. Germline loops: CDR1 GTSNPN, CDR2 SVGIG (reference sequence). Trimming removed 2 bases at V and 4 bases at J, with 11 bases between.

As for this clone: At one end the junction does not follow the germline gene, possibly because of a read error. V usage is TRBV18 and J usage is TRBJ2-2; 7 positions agree with TRBD2. This CDR3 spans 16 amino acids. The germline gives CDR1 KGHSH, CDR2 LQKENI. CDR3 sequence: CASSPQASGNTGELFF. In DNA form, the CDR3 reads TGTGCCAGCTCCCCACAGGCTAGCGGGAACACCGGGGAGCTGTTTTTT.

This clone was picked up a small number of times. This CDR3 is CASSVVISSGAFF. Here the CDR3 DNA reads TGTGCCAGCAGCGTCGTTATATCAAGCGGAGCTTTCTTT. The rearrangement joins TRBV7-9 to TRBJ1-1; D remains unclear. Trimming shortened V by 5 bases and J by 10 bases, and 17 bases separated the two germline ends. The length of the CDR3 is 13 residues. Germline V lookup: CDR1 SEHNR, CDR2 FQNEAQ (reference sequence).

This chain connects TRBV6-2 or TRBV6-3 to TRBJ1-4, with D tentatively TRBD1 (6 bases). The CDR3 runs 18 residues. Germline lookup yields CDR1 MNHEY and CDR2 SVGEGT. V lost 2 bases, J lost 0 bases, and 16 bases lay in between. CDR3 residues: CASSYVLGGAATNEKLFF. The CDR3 DNA sequence: TGTGCCAGCAGTTACGTCCTAGGGGGAGCGGCAACTAATGAAAAACTGTTTTTT.

The chain carries TRBV4-2 and TRBJ2-1; 7 nucleotides agree with TRBD2. Germline V CDR1 and CDR2: LGHNA, YNFKEQ. After removal of 1 base from V and 4 bases from J, the junction contained 4 bases not matched to a gene. This CDR3 comprises 15 residues. CDR3 DNA sequence: TGTGCCAGCAGCCAAGTTCTAGCGGAATACAATGAGCAGTTCTTC. This gives the protein CASSQVLAEYNEQFF.

The gene calls are TRBV5-4 and TRBJ1-1, with 7 bases that match TRBD1. The CDR3 has 14 residues. Germline loops: CDR1 SGHNT, CDR2 YYREEE (reference sequence). The V gene end was trimmed by 4 bases and the J gene end by 3 bases; junction bases not matched to a gene: 6. CDR3 sequence: CASSIQGSYTEAFF. The CDR3 DNA sequence: TGTGCCAGCAGCATACAGGGGTCCTACACTGAAGCTTTCTTT.

V gene TRBV12-3 or TRBV12-4 combines with J gene TRBJ1-2, with TRBD1 matching over 10 bases. The junction had 1 base not matched to a gene; V was cut back by 5 bases and J by 4 bases. The CDR3 has 13 residues. In nucleotides, the CDR3 is TGTGCCAGCAGTCGGACAGGGGGCTATGGCTACACCTTC. Amino acids: CASSRTGGYGYTF.

This rearrangement joins TRBV7-8 to TRBJ1-5; tentative D call: TRBD1 (5 bases). Trimming shortened V by 6 bases and J by 11 bases, and 20 bases separated the two germline ends. CDR1 and CDR2 (germline): SGHVS, FQNEAQ. The CDR3 is 14 amino acids. In DNA, the CDR3 is TGTGCCAGCAGTCGGGACGGGTTAGCGGGGGCCCAGCATTTT. It encodes CASSRDGLAGAQHF.

V gene TRBV18 combines with J gene TRBJ1-2; TRBD1 might be the D (6 bases). The CDR3 runs 14 residues. Germline V gene data show CDR1 as KGHSH and CDR2 as LQKENI. Trimming removed 3 bases at V and 0 bases at J, with 8 bases between. The CDR3 nucleotides read TGTGCCAGCTCACCGGCAGGGGCTAACTATGGCTACACCTTC. This encodes CASSPAGANYGYTF.